The clone carrying this T cell receptor (beta chain) was observed a handful of times. The CDR3 has 14 amino acids. CDR1 and CDR2 (germline): DFQATT, SNEGSKA (reference sequence). Trimming removed 1 base at V and 6 bases at J, with 16 bases between. This sample is part of a study of Graves' ophthalmopathy and Graves' hyperthyroidism. RNA transcripts were the template, and TCR beta CDR3 regions were amplified from them. Scientists carried out first-round RT-PCR using HTBI primers and then a second-round multiplex PCR. One entry per CDR3 protein, called by TCRdb with MiXCR from the multiplex PCR reads. The sample lists roughly 1.1 million distinct CDR3 sequences; 35% to 40% were seen once.

This rearrangement joins TRBV20-1 to TRBJ2-7, with a tentative D call TRBD1 (6 bases). This clonotype originated in an adult man with Graves' hyperthyroidism. Sequencing used peripheral blood or thyroid tissue (not recorded which). The CDR3 reads CSARVGAGVREQYF. The CDR3 nucleotides are TGCAGTGCTAGAGTGGGGGCAGGGGTCCGCGAGCAGTACTTC.